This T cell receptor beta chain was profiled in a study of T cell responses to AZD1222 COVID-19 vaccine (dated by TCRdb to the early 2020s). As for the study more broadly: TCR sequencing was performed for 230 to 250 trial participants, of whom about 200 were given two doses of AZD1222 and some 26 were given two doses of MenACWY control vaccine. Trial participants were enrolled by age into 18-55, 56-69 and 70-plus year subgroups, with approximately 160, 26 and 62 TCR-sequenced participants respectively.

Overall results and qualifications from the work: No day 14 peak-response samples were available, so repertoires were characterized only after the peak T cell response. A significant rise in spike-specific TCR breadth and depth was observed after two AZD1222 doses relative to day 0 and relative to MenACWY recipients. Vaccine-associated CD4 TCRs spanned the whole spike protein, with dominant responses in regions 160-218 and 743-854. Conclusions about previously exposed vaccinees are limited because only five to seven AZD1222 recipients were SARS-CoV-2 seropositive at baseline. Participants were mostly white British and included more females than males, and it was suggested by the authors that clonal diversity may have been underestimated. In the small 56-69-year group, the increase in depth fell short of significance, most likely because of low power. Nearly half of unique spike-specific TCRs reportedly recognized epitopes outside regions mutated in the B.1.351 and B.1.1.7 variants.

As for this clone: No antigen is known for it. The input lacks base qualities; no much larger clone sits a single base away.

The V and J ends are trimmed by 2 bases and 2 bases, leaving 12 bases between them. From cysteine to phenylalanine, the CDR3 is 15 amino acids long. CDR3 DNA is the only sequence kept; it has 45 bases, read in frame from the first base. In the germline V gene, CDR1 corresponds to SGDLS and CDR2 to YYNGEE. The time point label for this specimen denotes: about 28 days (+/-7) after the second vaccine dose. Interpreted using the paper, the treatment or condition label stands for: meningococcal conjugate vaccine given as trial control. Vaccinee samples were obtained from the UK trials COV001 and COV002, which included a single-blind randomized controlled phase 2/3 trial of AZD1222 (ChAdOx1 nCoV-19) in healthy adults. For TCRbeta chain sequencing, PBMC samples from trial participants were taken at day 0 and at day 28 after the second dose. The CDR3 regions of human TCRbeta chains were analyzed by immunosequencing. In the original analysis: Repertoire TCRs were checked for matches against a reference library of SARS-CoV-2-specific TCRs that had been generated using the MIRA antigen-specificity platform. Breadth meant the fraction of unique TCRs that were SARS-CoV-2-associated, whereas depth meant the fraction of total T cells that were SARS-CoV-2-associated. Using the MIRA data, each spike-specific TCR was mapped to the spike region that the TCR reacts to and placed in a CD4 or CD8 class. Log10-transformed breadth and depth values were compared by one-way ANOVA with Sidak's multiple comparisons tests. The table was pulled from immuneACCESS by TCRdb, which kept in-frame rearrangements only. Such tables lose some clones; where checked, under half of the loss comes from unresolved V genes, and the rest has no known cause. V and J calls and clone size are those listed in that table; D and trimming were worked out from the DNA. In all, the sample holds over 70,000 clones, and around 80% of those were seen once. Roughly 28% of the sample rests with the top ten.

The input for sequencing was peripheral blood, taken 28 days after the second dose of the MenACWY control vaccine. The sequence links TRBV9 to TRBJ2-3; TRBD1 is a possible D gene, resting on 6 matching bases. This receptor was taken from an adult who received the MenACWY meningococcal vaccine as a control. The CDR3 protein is CASSVLAGATDTQYF. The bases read TGTGCCAGCAGCGTGCTCGCAGGGGCCACAGATACGCAGTATTTT. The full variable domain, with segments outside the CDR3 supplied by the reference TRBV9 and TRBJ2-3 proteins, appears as DSGVTQTPKHLITATGQRVTLRCSPRSGDLSVYWYQQSLDQGLQFLIQYYNGEERAKGNILERFSAQQFPDLHSELNLSSLELGDSALYFCASSVLAGATDTQYFGPGTRLTVL.